A single sample gave rise to the 24 T cell receptor beta chains below, sequenced in a study of cytomegalovirus exposure and HLA in healthy donors. 13 Jbeta primers and 60 Vbeta primers were used for the PCR. TCRdb's table, derived via immunoSEQ multiplex PCR, lists solely in-frame clones and lacks some. The table lists fewer than 200,000 clones, around 80% of them singletons, with around 4.4% in the top ten. Material for sequencing was PBMCs. Every receptor here comes from a woman aged 45-60 years in good health and CMV-seropositive.

V usage is TRBV10-3 and J usage is TRBJ1-1, with D maybe TRBD1 (6 bases). The CDR3 spans 14 residues. The V end lost 6 bases, the J end lost 1 base, and 12 bases lay between the germline ends. The germline gives CDR1 ENHRY, CDR2 SYGVKD. This CDR3 reads CAIRQGAPNTEAFF. CDR3 nucleotides: TGTGCCATCAGACAGGGAGCTCCGAACACTGAAGCTTTCTTT.

This clone occurred once. The rearrangement uses TRBV6-6 and TRBJ1-6, with D perhaps TRBD1 (5 bases). Germline CDR1 reads MNHNY; CDR2 reads SVGAGI (reference sequence). V lost 8 bases to trimming and J lost 6 bases, with 11 bases between them. The CDR3 extends over 13 amino acids. Here the CDR3 DNA reads TGTGCCAGCTCCCAGGGCTTTAATTCACCCCTCCACTTT. Protein: CASSQGFNSPLHF.

The count of this clone is one. The V call is TRBV29-1, the J call TRBJ2-5; the D gene is possibly TRBD2 (7 bases). Germline V gene lookup returns CDR1 SQVTM and CDR2 ANQGSEA. The CDR3 totals 12 residues. V was cut by 4 bases and J by 5 bases, with 11 bases left in between. The CDR3 coding sequence is TGCAGCGTTGGGGGGGGCGGTGAGACCCAGTACTTC. It yields the protein CSVGGGGETQYF.

The rearrangement joins TRBV9 to TRBJ1-6; unclear D gene. V was clipped by 1 base and J by 9 bases, with 14 bases between them. Germline V CDR1 and CDR2: SGDLS, YYNGEE. This CDR3 is built from 15 residues. The CDR3 DNA reads as TGTGCCAGCAGCGTAACTCCCGATAGTGGTTCACCCCTCCACTTT. Its translation: CASSVTPDSGSPLHF.

J is TRBJ2-7 and V is TRBV5-1; 8 nucleotides line up with TRBD1. The CDR3 is 14 residues long. Losses at the gene ends were 4 bases for V and 4 bases for J; bases not matched to a gene: 7. In germline, CDR1 is SGHRS, CDR2 YFSETQ. As DNA, the CDR3 is TGCGCCAGCAGCACCCGACAGGGGAAGTACGAGCAGTACTTC. Translating gives CASSTRQGKYEQYF.

This clone showed up just once. This chain joins TRBV7-2 and TRBJ1-6, with unresolved D. The CDR3 loop spans 15 amino acids. V lost 5 bases and J lost 14, with 22 bases in between. Germline CDR1 is SGHTA and CDR2 is FQGNSA. CDR3 bases: TGTGCCAGCAGCCCCCGGGTGGCGGCGCCGGGAGCCCTCCACTTT. Encoded protein: CASSPRVAAPGALHF.

The gene calls are TRBV6-1 and TRBJ1-2; D possibly corresponds to TRBD1 (6 bases). CDR1 and CDR2 from the germline V gene are MNHNS and SASEGT. The CDR3 length is 13 residues. Trimming cost V 6 bases and J 3 bases, with 11 bases left between them. The CDR3 here is CASRGGGDYGYTF. The CDR3, as DNA: TGTGCCAGCAGAGGGGGGGGCGACTATGGCTACACCTTC.

This clone was counted between two and nine times. This chain joins TRBV6-5 and TRBJ2-1; TRBD1 matches at 9 bases. Looked up from germline, CDR1 is MNHEY and CDR2 is SVGAGI. CDR3 length: 15 amino acids. V lost 6 bases, J lost 1 base, and 4 bases stayed unmatched. In nucleotides, the CDR3 is TGTGCCAGCAGCGACAGGGGGGATTCCTACAATGAGCAGTTCTTC. Its translation: CASSDRGDSYNEQFF.

The chain employs TRBV4-3 and TRBJ2-3; 8 bases map to TRBD1. The length of the CDR3 is 15 residues. Germline assignment: CDR1 LGHNA and CDR2 YSLEER. Trimming cost V 4 bases and J 3 bases; bases outside gene matches: 6. CDR3 amino acids: CASSPTGERTDTQYF. The CDR3 bases are TGCGCCAGCAGCCCGACAGGGGAACGGACAGATACGCAGTATTTT.

The chain combines TRBV6-6 with TRBJ1-4, with a weak D call TRBD1 (5 bases). The CDR3 is 13 residues long. The V gene lost 6 bases and the J gene lost 10 bases, with 15 bases spanning the gap. The germline V gene encodes CDR1 MNHNY and CDR2 SVGAGI (reference sequence). In DNA, the CDR3 is TGTGCCAGCAGCAAAGACTCCCAGGGAAAACTGTTTTTT. The encoded protein is CASSKDSQGKLFF.

This clone has a single count. Other nucleotide sequences in the sample specify the same CDR3. The chain is built from TRBV5-1 and TRBJ1-1; possibly TRBD1 for D (5 bases). The CDR3 has 15 residues. Looked up from germline, CDR1 is SGHRS and CDR2 is YFSETQ. Trimming took 0 bases from V and 3 from J, leaving 12 bases between them. The CDR3 DNA sequence: TGCGCCAGCAGCTTGGAGGGGCGGGGGTACACTGAAGCTTTCTTT. This sequence encodes CASSLEGRGYTEAFF.

The J gene is TRBJ2-1, the V gene TRBV19, with TRBD2 matching 11 bases. The CDR3 spans 15 residues. V shed 9 bases, J shed 4 bases, and the junction held 8 bases outside the gene matches. The germline CDR1 and CDR2 sequences are LNHDA and SQIVND (reference sequence). The CDR3 coding sequence is TGTGCCAGCTCCGCTCGACTAGCGGGATACAATGAGCAGTTCTTC. Its translation is CASSARLAGYNEQFF.

This clone was detected only once. The gene calls are TRBV5-4 and TRBJ2-7, with 10 bases identical to TRBD2. Per the germline V gene, CDR1 is SGHNT and CDR2 is YYREEE (reference sequence). CDR3 length: 14 amino acids. V was clipped by 1 base and J by 5 bases; unmatched bases: 3. The CDR3, as DNA: TGTGCCAGCAGCTTGAGGACTAGCGGCAACGAGCAGTACTTC. Residues: CASSLRTSGNEQYF.

The chain carries TRBV7-2 and TRBJ2-7; the D gene is possibly TRBD1 (6 bases). The CDR3 is 12 amino acids. CDR1 and CDR2 (germline): SGHTA, FQGNSA. The V end was cut by 1 base, the J end by 9 bases, with 10 bases between. CDR3 in DNA: TGTGCCAGCAGCTTAGGGGTCAGGGGGCAGTACTTC. It encodes CASSLGVRGQYF.

CDR3 in amino acids: CASSQEGASDTQYF. The CDR3 nucleotides read TGTGCCAGCAGCCAAGAAGGGGCCTCGGATACGCAGTATTTT. V gene TRBV14 combines with J gene TRBJ2-3; the D gene is possibly TRBD1 (5 bases). V was clipped by 0 bases and J by 6 bases, with 10 bases between them. The CDR3 spans 14 residues. Germline V gene lookup returns CDR1 SGHDN and CDR2 FVKESK.

This sequence joins TRBV5-8 and TRBJ2-3; TRBD2 matches at 7 bases. J gave up 1 base and V 0 bases, and 5 bases lay outside the gene matches. The CDR3 is 16 residues long. Germline V gene lookup returns CDR1 SGHTS and CDR2 YDEGEE. The CDR3 region has the DNA TGTGCCAGCAGCTTGGGGAGCGGGACCCGCACAGATACGCAGTATTTT. Translated: CASSLGSGTRTDTQYF.

This chain links TRBV6-5 with TRBJ1-1; TRBD1 might be the D (6 bases). Germline V CDR1 and CDR2: MNHEY, SVGAGI. The CDR3 is made up of 13 amino acids. Trimming removed 9 bases at V and 0 bases at J, with 11 bases between. In DNA form, the CDR3 reads TGTGCCAGTGGGGGCAGGGTGAACACTGAAGCTTTCTTT. This gives the protein CASGGRVNTEAFF.

The rearrangement links TRBV4-1 to TRBJ2-1; 11 nucleotides align to TRBD2. The CDR3 is 15 amino acids. Trimming took 4 bases from V and 9 from J; bases not matched to a gene: 8. Looked up from germline, CDR1 is MGHRA and CDR2 is YSYEKL. DNA of the CDR3: TGCGCCAGCAGCCTAGCGGGAGGGCTAACTGCTGAGCAGTTCTTC. This encodes CASSLAGGLTAEQFF.

V is TRBV4-2 and J is TRBJ2-6; 9 positions agree with TRBD2. The J segment lost 1 base and the V segment lost 4 bases, leaving 8 bases of the junction unmatched. This CDR3 has 18 residues. CDR1 LGHNA and CDR2 YNFKEQ come from the germline V gene. The CDR3 sequence: CASSPFGTSISGANVLTF. DNA for the CDR3: TGTGCCAGCAGCCCGTTCGGGACTAGCATTTCTGGGGCCAACGTCCTGACTTTC.

The chain joins TRBV5-1 to TRBJ2-5, with D perhaps being TRBD1 or TRBD2 (6 bases each). There are 13 residues in the CDR3. Germline lookup yields CDR1 SGHRS and CDR2 YFSETQ. Trimming left V 4 bases short and J 4 bases short, with 11 bases between. Here the CDR3 reads CASSVGGVETQYF. The CDR3 bases are TGCGCCAGCAGCGTGGGGGGCGTAGAGACCCAGTACTTC. Filled out from reference TRBV5-1 and TRBJ2-5, the complete variable domain reads KAGVTQTPRYLIKTRGQQVTLSCSPISGHRSVSWYQQTPGQGLQFLFEYFSETQRNKGNFPGRFSGRQFSNSRSEMNVSTLELGDSALYLCASSVGGVETQYFGPGTRLLVL.

V usage is TRBV29-1 and J usage is TRBJ1-2; D not certain. CDR1 and CDR2 (germline): SQVTM, ANQGSEA. This CDR3 contains 14 residues. V lost 0 bases and J lost 3, with 11 bases in between. CDR3 coding DNA: TGCAGCGTTGAAGATATGAGCCCATACTATGGCTACACCTTC. It specifies CSVEDMSPYYGYTF.

The chain carries TRBV5-4 and TRBJ2-7; 7 positions agree with TRBD1. CDR1 is SGHNT and CDR2 is YYREEE in the germline V gene (reference sequence). CDR3 size: 16 residues. V lost 0 bases, J lost 1 base, and 7 bases stayed unmatched. This CDR3 is CASSLGPGQVSYEQYF. CDR3 coding DNA: TGTGCCAGCAGCTTGGGTCCAGGACAGGTTTCCTACGAGCAGTACTTC.

The gene calls are TRBV14 and TRBJ2-2; the match to TRBD1 covers 10 bases. The ends lost 5 bases at V and 7 bases at J; junction bases unmatched: 10. Germline assignment: CDR1 SGHDN and CDR2 FVKESK. The CDR3 contains 16 residues. DNA of the CDR3: TGTGCCAGCAGCTTCGCCGGGACAGGGGAGGGCGGGGAGCTGTTTTTT. Its protein product is CASSFAGTGEGGELFF.

The chain has TRBV5-8 and TRBJ2-3; possibly TRBD2 for D (5 bases). Trimming shortened V by 0 bases and J by 6 bases, and 26 bases separated the two germline ends. In germline, CDR1 is SGHTS, CDR2 YDEGEE. The CDR3 runs to 19 residues. In DNA, the CDR3 is TGTGCCAGCAGCTTGGAGATCTCGGAGCGGAGCCTAAGGGCGGATACGCAGTATTTT. Protein product: CASSLEISERSLRADTQYF.